What follows are 30 T cell receptor beta chains derived from one specimen sequenced in a study of cytomegalovirus exposure and HLA in healthy donors. Researchers ran the PCR with 60 Vbeta and 13 Jbeta primers. This table comes from immunoSEQ multiplex PCR, and its TCRdb copy is limited to in-frame clones, with some not included. The table lists roughly 120,000 clones, 80% of them singletons, with under 3% in the top ten. Sequencing was carried out using PBMCs. All receptors come from a man aged 30 to 45 in good health and CMV-seronegative.

This clone was seen a few times. The chain has TRBV7-3 and TRBJ2-1; the match to TRBD2 covers 7 bases. Looked up from germline, CDR1 is SGHTA and CDR2 is FQGTGA. CDR3 size: 14 residues. The V gene end was trimmed by 4 bases and the J gene end by 9 bases; junction bases not matched to a gene: 9. The CDR3 DNA sequence: TGTGCCAGCAGCTCGGACTGGGGGGGAGGTGAGCAGTTCTTC. Translating gives CASSSDWGGGEQFF.

This clone is a singleton in its sample. The rearrangement uses TRBV6-1 and TRBJ1-4, with TRBD1 identical over 7 bases. CDR3 length equals 15 residues. Germline V gene sequence: CDR1 MNHNS, CDR2 SASEGT. The V segment lost 7 bases and the J segment 3 bases; nucleotides outside the gene matches: 8. This chain's CDR3 is CASIKGAASNEKLFF. The CDR3 nucleotides read TGTGCCAGCATCAAGGGGGCTGCCTCTAATGAAAAACTGTTTTTT.

This rearrangement joins TRBV11-3 to TRBJ1-1; D not resolved. V was clipped by 1 base and J by 4 bases, with 4 bases between them. The germline V gene has CDR1 SGHNT and CDR2 YENEEA. The CDR3 runs 12 residues. The CDR3 is CASSLVSTEAFF. The CDR3 nucleotides read TGTGCCAGCAGCTTAGTATCCACTGAAGCTTTCTTT. Supplemented by reference TRBV11-3 and TRBJ1-1, the full variable domain reads EAGVVQSPRYKIIEKKQPVAFWCNPISGHNTLYWYLQNLGQGPELLIRYENEEAVDDSQLPKDRFSAERLKGVDSTLKIQPAELGDSAVYLCASSLVSTEAFFGQGTRLTVV.

The chain recombines TRBV7-2 with TRBJ2-5, with a tentative D call TRBD1 (5 bases). V was pared by 7 bases and J by 1 base, with 13 bases between. This CDR3 is built from 14 residues. The germline CDR1 and CDR2 sequences are SGHTA and FQGNSA. CDR3 loop: CASIPRQPQETQYF. CDR3 nucleotides: TGTGCCAGCATTCCGAGACAGCCCCAAGAGACCCAGTACTTC.

V gene TRBV5-6 combines with J gene TRBJ2-7; TRBD1 matches 7 bases. Germline CDR1 SGHDT, CDR2 YYEEEE. V lost 1 base and J lost 1; bases outside the gene matches: 5. The CDR3 contains 15 residues. CDR3: CASSLSGQESYEQYF. The CDR3 DNA reads as TGTGCCAGCAGCTTGAGTGGACAGGAGTCCTACGAGCAGTACTTC.

The chain is built from TRBV9 and TRBJ2-2, with 7 bases that match TRBD2. The CDR3 has 17 residues. From germline, CDR1 is SGDLS and CDR2 YYNGEE. The trim removed 4 bases at V and 5 bases at J, leaving 14 bases unmatched. CDR3 sequence reads: CASSPMASGIQTGELFF. DNA of the CDR3: TGTGCCAGCAGCCCTATGGCTAGCGGAATACAAACCGGGGAGCTGTTTTTT.

The rearrangement uses TRBV4-1 and TRBJ1-1; TRBD1 agrees at 9 bases. The ends lost 5 bases at V and 11 bases at J; junction bases unmatched: 12. CDR3 length equals 14 residues. Germline V CDR1 and CDR2: MGHRA, YSYEKL. The CDR3 reads CASSSHGTGRTAFF. The CDR3, as DNA: TGCGCCAGCAGCTCGCACGGGACAGGGCGGACGGCTTTCTTT.

The chain recombines TRBV7-9 with TRBJ1-6; tentative D call: TRBD1 (5 bases). V was clipped by 4 bases and J by 9 bases, with 22 bases between them. Germline CDR1 and CDR2: SEHNR and FQNEAQ (reference sequence). This CDR3 is built from 17 residues. CDR3: CASSSGGGTGRISPLHF. The CDR3 coding sequence is TGTGCCAGCAGCTCCGGTGGGGGGACCGGACGTATTTCACCCCTCCACTTT.

The table lists this clone with a few counts. CDR3 nucleotides: TGTGCCTGGGGGGGGTGGGCGGGAGGAACTAGCACAGATACGCAGTATTTT. Residues: CAWGGWAGGTSTDTQYF. V gene TRBV30 combines with J gene TRBJ2-3; 8 positions agree with TRBD2. The V gene end was trimmed by 5 bases and the J gene end by 0 bases; junction bases not matched to a gene: 13. Germline CDR1 reads GTSNPN; CDR2 reads SVGIG (reference sequence). CDR3 length: 17 amino acids.

The chain uses TRBV7-2 and TRBJ2-1; 7 nucleotides match TRBD1. The junction had 11 bases not matched to a gene; V was cut back by 6 bases and J by 6 bases. In germline, CDR1 is SGHTA, CDR2 FQGNSA. This CDR3 region has 15 residues. The DNA for the CDR3 is TGTGCCAGCAGTCCGGCGGGCAGGGGGATCAATGAGCAGTTCTTC. Translated, it gives CASSPAGRGINEQFF.

The V gene is TRBV4-1, the J gene TRBJ2-2; 11 bases agree with TRBD2. Germline V gives CDR1 MGHRA, CDR2 YSYEKL. This CDR3 spans 18 amino acids. With 3 bases clipped from V and 3 bases from J, the junction kept 9 bases outside the gene matches. The CDR3 loop is CASSQGWLAGGDTGELFF. In DNA, the CDR3 is TGCGCCAGCAGCCAGGGGTGGCTAGCGGGAGGAGACACCGGGGAGCTGTTTTTT.

The chain recombines TRBV7-8 with TRBJ2-1; D may be TRBD2 (6 bases). The CDR3 runs to 14 residues. V was shortened by 5 bases and J by 0 bases, with 8 bases between the two germline ends. The germline V gene has CDR1 SGHVS and CDR2 FQNEAQ. The CDR3 sequence: CASSILASYNEQFF. The CDR3, as DNA: TGTGCCAGCAGCATACTAGCCTCCTACAATGAGCAGTTCTTC.

The V call is TRBV6-5, the J call TRBJ2-2; perhaps TRBD1 as D (6 bases). The V gene lost 0 bases and the J gene lost 7 bases, with 12 bases spanning the gap. The CDR3 sequence is 15 residues long. CDR1 is MNHEY and CDR2 is SVGAGI in the germline V gene. The CDR3 reads CASSYSVRGVGELFF. In DNA form, the CDR3 reads TGTGCCAGCAGTTACTCGGTCAGGGGCGTCGGGGAGCTGTTTTTT.

The J gene is TRBJ2-1, the V gene TRBV7-9; 8 positions match TRBD1. The V gene end was trimmed by 1 base and the J gene end by 5 bases; junction bases not matched to a gene: 7. The germline gives CDR1 SEHNR, CDR2 FQNEAQ (reference sequence). The CDR3 length is 16 residues. The CDR3 DNA is TGTGCCAGCAGCTTAGTCCCCACGGACAGGGACAATGAGCAGTTCTTC. Its protein product is CASSLVPTDRDNEQFF.

This clone has more than one count but fewer than ten. The V gene is TRBV6-5, the J gene TRBJ2-1, with D possibly being TRBD2 (6 bases). CDR3 length: 15 amino acids. Trimming left V 5 bases short and J 1 base short, with 12 bases between. CDR1 and CDR2 from the germline V gene are MNHEY and SVGAGI. CDR3 sequence (DNA): TGTGCCAGCAGTAGGAGTAGCGGATCCTACAATGAGCAGTTCTTC. Protein: CASSRSSGSYNEQFF.

This chain links TRBV4-2 with TRBJ2-3; 7 positions match TRBD2. The length of the CDR3 is 16 residues. Germline trimming cut 0 bases from V and 5 bases from J; bases unmatched to any gene: 8. CDR1 is LGHNA and CDR2 is YNFKEQ in the germline V gene. CDR3 in DNA: TGTGCCAGCAGCCAAGAGTCTAGCGGAGCCGTAGATACGCAGTATTTT. Translated, it gives CASSQESSGAVDTQYF.

This clone was picked up a small number of times. V is TRBV28 and J is TRBJ1-1, with 7 bases that match TRBD1. Germline V lookup: CDR1 MDHEN, CDR2 SYDVKM. V trimming: 3 bases; J trimming: 0 bases; junction bases outside the gene matches: 4. There are 15 residues in the CDR3. The CDR3 region has the DNA TGTGCCAGCAGTTTGGGGGGACAGCTGAACACTGAAGCTTTCTTT. Its protein is CASSLGGQLNTEAFF.

The chain links TRBV30 to TRBJ1-1; D gene ambiguous. CDR1 and CDR2 from the germline V gene are GTSNPN and SVGIG (reference sequence). CDR3 length equals 11 residues. The V and J ends lost 2 bases and 7 bases respectively, with 8 bases between them. CDR3 protein: CAWSYSGEAFF. In DNA, the CDR3 is TGTGCCTGGAGTTATTCCGGTGAAGCTTTCTTT.

The chain joins TRBV4-1 to TRBJ2-7; 9 bases map to TRBD2. CDR3 size: 14 residues. V dropped 4 bases and J dropped 5; count of bases not matched to a gene: 6. Germline-derived CDR1 and CDR2 are MGHRA and YSYEKL. This CDR3 is CASSPRTSVHEQYF. The CDR3 DNA sequence: TGCGCCAGCAGCCCGCGGACTAGCGTCCACGAGCAGTACTTC.

The rearrangement uses TRBV6-5 and TRBJ1-5, with a tentative D call TRBD1 (6 bases). Deletions cut 6 bases from V and 3 bases from J, with 15 bases between. CDR1 is MNHEY, CDR2 SVGAGI, per germline. CDR3 size: 15 residues. CDR3 in amino acids: CASSPQGTSNQPQHF. The CDR3 DNA is TGTGCCAGCAGCCCCCAGGGGACCTCCAATCAGCCCCAGCATTTT.

The chain employs TRBV25-1 and TRBJ2-2, with TRBD1 matching over 7 bases. The CDR3 loop spans 14 amino acids. Trimming cost V 4 bases and J 5 bases; bases outside gene matches: 4. Germline CDR1 is MGHDK and CDR2 is SYGVNS. CDR3 in amino acids: CASSAQGETGELFF. CDR3 in DNA: TGTGCCAGCAGTGCCCAGGGGGAGACCGGGGAGCTGTTTTTT.

The chain has TRBV15 and TRBJ2-3; 13 bases align to TRBD2. Germline V lookup: CDR1 LNHNV, CDR2 YYDKDF (reference sequence). The CDR3 is 14 residues long. Trimming removed 8 bases from V and 5 bases from J; junction bases left unmatched: 4. This chain's CDR3 is CATSGLAGRDTQYF. DNA for the CDR3: TGTGCCACCTCGGGACTAGCGGGACGAGATACGCAGTATTTT.

The J gene is TRBJ1-1, the V gene TRBV19; D possibly corresponds to TRBD1 (5 bases). V was trimmed by 4 bases and J by 2 bases, leaving 8 bases between them. In germline, CDR1 is LNHDA, CDR2 SQIVND (reference sequence). The CDR3 spans 13 residues. CDR3 sequence reads: CASSKGVNTEAFF. CDR3 in DNA: TGTGCCAGTAGTAAAGGGGTAAACACTGAAGCTTTCTTT. The variable domain in full, with the rest retrieved from reference TRBV19 and TRBJ1-1, is DGGITQSPKYLFRKEGQNVTLSCEQNLNHDAMYWYRQDPGQGLRLIYYSQIVNDFQKGDIAEGYSVSREKKESFPLTVTSAQKNPTAFYLCASSKGVNTEAFFGQGTRLTVV.

The chain uses TRBV29-1 and TRBJ2-1, with 7 bases fitting TRBD1. V lost 6 bases and J lost 2; bases outside the gene matches: 7. Germline V gene data show CDR1 as SQVTM and CDR2 as ANQGSEA. The CDR3 is 14 residues long. The CDR3, as DNA: TGCAGCGTCGTGACAGGGATGCCCTACAATGAGCAGTTCTTC. This gives the protein CSVVTGMPYNEQFF.

The chain joins TRBV7-3 to TRBJ2-7; D perhaps matches TRBD2 (7 bases). V was shortened by 5 bases and J by 5 bases, with 22 bases between the two germline ends. Germline V CDR1 and CDR2: SGHTA, FQGTGA. This CDR3 has 16 residues. The CDR3 protein is CASSRRGALAIHEQYF. DNA of the CDR3: TGTGCCAGCAGCAGACGGGGGGCACTAGCTATCCACGAGCAGTACTTC.

The rearrangement joins TRBV5-4 to TRBJ2-1; possibly TRBD1 for D (5 bases). CDR3 length equals 14 residues. The germline gives CDR1 SGHNT, CDR2 YYREEE (reference sequence). Trimming cost V 0 bases and J 9 bases, with 13 bases left between them. CDR3 bases: TGTGCCAGCAGCTTGGCCGCAGGGTTGGGTGAGCAGTTCTTC. Its translation: CASSLAAGLGEQFF.

The chain links TRBV7-9 to TRBJ2-7, with 9 bases that match TRBD1. There are 16 residues in the CDR3. Losses at the gene ends were 1 base for V and 6 bases for J; bases not matched to a gene: 10. Germline V gene sequence: CDR1 SEHNR, CDR2 FQNEAQ (reference sequence). Here the CDR3 DNA reads TGTGCCAGCAGCTTAGTGACTGGACAGGGGTCTCGCGAGCAGTACTTC. As protein: CASSLVTGQGSREQYF.

The rearrangement links TRBV13 to TRBJ1-1; D is undetermined. The germline V gene encodes CDR1 PRHDT and CDR2 FYEKMQ (reference sequence). There are 14 residues in the CDR3. V dropped 0 bases and J dropped 3 bases, with 8 bases sitting between them. CDR3 protein: CASSLGESHTEAFF. Here the CDR3 DNA reads TGTGCCAGCAGCTTAGGAGAGTCACACACTGAAGCTTTCTTT.

This clone was recorded a few times. This chain joins TRBV29-1 and TRBJ2-4; D might be TRBD2 (6 bases). CDR1 is SQVTM and CDR2 is ANQGSEA in the germline V gene. V was trimmed by 0 bases and J by 6 bases, leaving 9 bases between them. The CDR3 sequence is 13 residues long. Written as DNA, the CDR3 is TGCAGCGTTGAAGATGGGGGGTTAAACATTCAGTACTTC. The encoded protein is CSVEDGGLNIQYF.

This sequence joins TRBV19 and TRBJ2-3; 10 nucleotides agree with TRBD2. The V gene end was trimmed by 7 bases and the J gene end by 4 bases; junction bases not matched to a gene: 11. The CDR3 covers 16 residues. Per the germline V gene, CDR1 is LNHDA and CDR2 is SQIVND (reference sequence). The CDR3 DNA follows: TGTGCCAGTATTGCCTCTCACAGCGGGAGGGCAGATACGCAGTATTTT. This codes for CASIASHSGRADTQYF.